This T cell receptor (beta chain) is from a study of neurological immune-mediated disorders. The cDNA was generated by 5'RACE with 10-nucleotide random UMIs. TCRdb analysed the 5' RACE reads with MiXCR anew, one entry per CDR3 protein. The sample yields about 59,000 distinct CDR3 sequences, 12% seen once. This clonotype was seen at least ten times. The CDR3 totals 13 residues. CDR1 SQVTM and CDR2 ANQGSEA come from the germline V gene. The ends were cut back, 6 bases at V and 3 bases at J, with 14 bases in the middle. Sequencing was done on a sample of PBMCs. The TCR was taken from a woman between 55 and 75 years old with HTLV-1-associated myelopathy (HAM/TSP). The rearrangement links TRBV29-1 to TRBJ2-5, with a weak D call TRBD1 (6 bases). The CDR3 region is CSVQPDSKETQYF. The CDR3 region has the DNA TGCAGCGTCCAACCGGACAGCAAAGAGACCCAGTACTTC.